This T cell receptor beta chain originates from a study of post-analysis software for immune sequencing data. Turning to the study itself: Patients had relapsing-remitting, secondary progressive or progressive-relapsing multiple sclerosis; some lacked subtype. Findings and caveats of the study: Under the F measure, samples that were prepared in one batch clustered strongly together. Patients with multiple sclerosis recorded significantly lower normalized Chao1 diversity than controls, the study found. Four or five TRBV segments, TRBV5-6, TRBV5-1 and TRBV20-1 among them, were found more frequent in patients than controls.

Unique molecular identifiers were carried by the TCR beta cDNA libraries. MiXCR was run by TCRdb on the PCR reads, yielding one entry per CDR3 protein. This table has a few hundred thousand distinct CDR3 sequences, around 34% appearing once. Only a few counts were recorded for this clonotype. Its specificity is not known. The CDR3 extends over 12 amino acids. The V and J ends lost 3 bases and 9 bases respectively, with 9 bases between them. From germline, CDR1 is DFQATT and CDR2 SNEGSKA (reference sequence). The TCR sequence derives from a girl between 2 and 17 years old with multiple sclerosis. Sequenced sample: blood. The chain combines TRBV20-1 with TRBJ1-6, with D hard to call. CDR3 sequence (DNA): TGCAGTGCTAGCGATTTACTTTCACCCCTCCACTTT. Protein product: CSASDLLSPLHF.